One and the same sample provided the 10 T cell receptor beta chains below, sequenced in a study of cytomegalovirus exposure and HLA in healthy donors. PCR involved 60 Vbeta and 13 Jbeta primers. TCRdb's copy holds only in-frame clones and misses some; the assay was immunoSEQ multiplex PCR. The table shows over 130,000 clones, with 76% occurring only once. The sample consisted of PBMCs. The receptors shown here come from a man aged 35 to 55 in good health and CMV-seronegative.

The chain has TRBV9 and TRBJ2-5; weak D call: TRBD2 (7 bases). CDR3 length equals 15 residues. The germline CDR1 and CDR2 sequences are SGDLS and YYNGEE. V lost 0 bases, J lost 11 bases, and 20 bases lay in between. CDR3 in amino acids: CASSVVEGGLREQYF. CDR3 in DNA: TGTGCCAGCAGCGTAGTGGAGGGGGGGCTACGGGAGCAGTACTTC.

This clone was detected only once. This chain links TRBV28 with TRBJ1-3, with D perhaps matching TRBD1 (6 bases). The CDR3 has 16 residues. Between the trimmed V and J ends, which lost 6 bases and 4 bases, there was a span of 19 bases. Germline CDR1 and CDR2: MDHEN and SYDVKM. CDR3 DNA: TGTGCCAGCAGCCTCCTGTTGGACAGTATGGGAAACACCATATATTTT. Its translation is CASSLLLDSMGNTIYF.

CDR3 region: CASSLRAGGGGNEQFF. The CDR3 region has the DNA TGTGCCAGCAGCTTAAGGGCGGGGGGGGGCGGCAATGAGCAGTTCTTC. The V call is TRBV7-3, the J call TRBJ2-1; 9 bases map to TRBD2. The V segment lost 1 base and the J segment 6 bases; nucleotides outside the gene matches: 7. CDR1 and CDR2 (germline): SGHTA, FQGTGA. The CDR3 consists of 16 residues.

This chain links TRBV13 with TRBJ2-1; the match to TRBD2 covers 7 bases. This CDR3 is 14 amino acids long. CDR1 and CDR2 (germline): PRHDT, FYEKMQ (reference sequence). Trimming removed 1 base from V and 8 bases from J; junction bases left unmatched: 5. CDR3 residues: CASSLAGGWDEQFF. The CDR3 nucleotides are TGTGCCAGCAGCTTAGCGGGAGGTTGGGATGAGCAGTTCTTC.

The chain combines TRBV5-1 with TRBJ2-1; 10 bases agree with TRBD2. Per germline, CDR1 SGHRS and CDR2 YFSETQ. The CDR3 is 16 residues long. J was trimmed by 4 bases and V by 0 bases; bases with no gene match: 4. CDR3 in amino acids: CASSLGELAGYNEQFF. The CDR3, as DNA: TGCGCCAGCAGCTTGGGTGAACTAGCGGGGTACAATGAGCAGTTCTTC.

In DNA form, the CDR3 reads TGTGCCAGCAGTCCCCCGCCCCCAGGGGCCCTCTCCGAGCAGTACTTC. It is translated as CASSPPPPGALSEQYF. The chain recombines TRBV27 with TRBJ2-7, with TRBD1 as a possible D gene (6 bases). Between the trimmed V and J ends, which lost 5 bases and 6 bases, there was a span of 23 bases. The length of the CDR3 is 16 residues. In germline, CDR1 is MNHEY, CDR2 SMNVEV (reference sequence).

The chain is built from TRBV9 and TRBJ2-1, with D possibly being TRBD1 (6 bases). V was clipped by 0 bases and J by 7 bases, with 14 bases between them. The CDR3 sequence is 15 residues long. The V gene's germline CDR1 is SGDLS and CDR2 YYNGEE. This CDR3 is CASSVAPGAQNEQFF. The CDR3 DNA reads TGTGCCAGCAGCGTAGCTCCAGGGGCCCAAAATGAGCAGTTCTTC. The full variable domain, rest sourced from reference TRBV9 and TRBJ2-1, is DSGVTQTPKHLITATGQRVTLRCSPRSGDLSVYWYQQSLDQGLQFLIQYYNGEERAKGNILERFSAQQFPDLHSELNLSSLELGDSALYFCASSVAPGAQNEQFFGPGTRLTVL.

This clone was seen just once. CDR3 nucleotides: TGTGCCAGCTCATTTCAGGGTGACAATCAGCCCCAGCATTTT. It encodes CASSFQGDNQPQHF. V is TRBV18 and J is TRBJ1-5; the D gene is possibly TRBD1 (5 bases). V shed 5 bases and J shed 3 bases, with 11 bases lying between them. CDR1 is KGHSH and CDR2 is LQKENI in the germline V gene. The CDR3 extends over 14 amino acids.

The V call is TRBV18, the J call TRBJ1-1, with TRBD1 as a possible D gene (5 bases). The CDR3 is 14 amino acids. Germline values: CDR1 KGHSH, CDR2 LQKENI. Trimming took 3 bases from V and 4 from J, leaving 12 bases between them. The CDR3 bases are TGTGCCAGCTCACCCATGGCGGGGCTCACTGAAGCTTTCTTT. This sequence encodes CASSPMAGLTEAFF.

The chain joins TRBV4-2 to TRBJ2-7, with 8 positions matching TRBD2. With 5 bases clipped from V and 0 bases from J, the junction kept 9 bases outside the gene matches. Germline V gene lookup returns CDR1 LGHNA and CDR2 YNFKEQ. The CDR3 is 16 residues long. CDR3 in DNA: TGTGCCAGCAGCTTGGACGGGGGGGAAAGCTCCTACGAGCAGTACTTC. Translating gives CASSLDGGESSYEQYF.